The rows below give T cell receptor beta chains drawn from one sample of a study of cytomegalovirus exposure and HLA in healthy donors. Clones were read by immunoSEQ multiplex PCR, and TCRdb kept only the in-frame ones, dropping some. The sample has some 150,000 clones; less than 90% are singletons. Sequencing was carried out using PBMCs. The source of these receptors is a man in his forties or fifties in good health and CMV-seronegative. Each CDR3 is given with its conserved first and last residue. Fields, in order: clone size, J gene, D gene, V gene, CDR3 length, CDR3 DNA, CDR3 protein. The D gene is left open where the match is weak. Rows may omit the clone size; those that give it use once, few, many or a size class.

clone_size: .
j_call: TRBJ2-7
d_call: TRBD2
v_call: TRBV7-6
cdr3_length: 17
cdr3_nt: TGTGCCAGCAGCTCGGCCCCCGGACTAGCCGCTGCCTACGAGCAGTACTTC
cdr3_aa: CASSSAPGLAAAYEQYF

clone_size: .
j_call: TRBJ1-6
d_call: TRBD1
v_call: TRBV27
cdr3_length: 16
cdr3_nt: TGTGCCAGCAGTCCGGGGGCGGGACAGCCAAATTCACCCCTCCACTTT
cdr3_aa: CASSPGAGQPNSPLHF

clone_size: .
j_call: TRBJ2-2
d_call: .
v_call: TRBV7-9
cdr3_length: 17
cdr3_nt: TGTGCCAGCAGCTTAGCGCGGTCGGGAAGGTACACCGGGGAGCTGTTTTTT
cdr3_aa: CASSLARSGRYTGELFF

clone_size: .
j_call: TRBJ2-1
d_call: TRBD1
v_call: TRBV27
cdr3_length: 15
cdr3_nt: TGTGCCAGCAGTTTAGGACAGGGTTGGTACAATGAGCAGTTCTTC
cdr3_aa: CASSLGQGWYNEQFF

clone_size: .
j_call: TRBJ1-4
d_call: TRBD1
v_call: TRBV11-2
cdr3_length: 14
cdr3_nt: TGTGCCAGCAGCTTAGGGACAGGGCAGGGAAAACTGTTTTTT
cdr3_aa: CASSLGTGQGKLFF

clone_size: .
j_call: TRBJ1-6
d_call: .
v_call: TRBV18
cdr3_length: 13
cdr3_nt: TGTGCCAGCTCACCACCTCGTAATTCACCCCTCCACTTT
cdr3_aa: CASSPPRNSPLHF

clone_size: .
j_call: TRBJ1-5
d_call: TRBD1
v_call: TRBV14
cdr3_length: 18
cdr3_nt: TGTGCCAGCAGCCAGGGACAGGGGACGCTGAAAAGCAATCAGCCCCAGCATTTT
cdr3_aa: CASSQGQGTLKSNQPQHF

clone_size: .
j_call: TRBJ2-1
d_call: .
v_call: TRBV2
cdr3_length: 19
cdr3_nt: TGTGCCAGCAGTGACCCTCTCATTCTAGTGACGGGCTCCTACAATGAGCAGTTCTTC
cdr3_aa: CASSDPLILVTGSYNEQFF

clone_size: .
j_call: TRBJ2-1
d_call: TRBD2
v_call: TRBV27
cdr3_length: 15
cdr3_nt: TGTGCCAGCAGTGGGCCTAGCGGATCCTACAATGAGCAGTTCTTC
cdr3_aa: CASSGPSGSYNEQFF

clone_size: .
j_call: TRBJ2-7
d_call: .
v_call: TRBV7-8
cdr3_length: 14
cdr3_nt: TGTGCCAGCAGCTTAGCCGGGGGGCACTACGAGCAGTACTTC
cdr3_aa: CASSLAGGHYEQYF

clone_size: .
j_call: TRBJ2-5
d_call: TRBD2
v_call: TRBV5-1
cdr3_length: 15
cdr3_nt: TGCGCCAGCAGCTTGCGGGGCGGGGGGGAAGAGACCCAGTACTTC
cdr3_aa: CASSLRGGGEETQYF

clone_size: .
j_call: TRBJ2-3
d_call: .
v_call: TRBV5-1
cdr3_length: 15
cdr3_nt: TGCGCCAGCAGCCCGGAGGGGGCGTACACAGATACGCAGTATTTT
cdr3_aa: CASSPEGAYTDTQYF

clone_size: .
j_call: TRBJ1-6
d_call: TRBD1
v_call: TRBV5-4
cdr3_length: 15
cdr3_nt: TGTGCCAGCAGCTTCGGACAGGGAGTCGGTTCACCCCTCCACTTT
cdr3_aa: CASSFGQGVGSPLHF

clone_size: .
j_call: TRBJ1-3
d_call: TRBD1
v_call: TRBV13
cdr3_length: 18
cdr3_nt: TGTGCCAGCAGCTTATCGGGTTCGGACAGGGCCTCTGGAAACACCATATATTTT
cdr3_aa: CASSLSGSDRASGNTIYF

clone_size: .
j_call: TRBJ2-7
d_call: TRBD2
v_call: TRBV4-1
cdr3_length: 15
cdr3_nt: TGCGCCAGCAGCCAAGGCACTAGCGGGATCTACGAGCAGTACTTC
cdr3_aa: CASSQGTSGIYEQYF

clone_size: .
j_call: TRBJ1-6
d_call: .
v_call: TRBV6-4
cdr3_length: 15
cdr3_nt: TGTGCCAGCATCCCGTCCCCCGTGGGCAATTCACCCCTCCACTTT
cdr3_aa: CASIPSPVGNSPLHF

clone_size: .
j_call: TRBJ1-5
d_call: .
v_call: TRBV25-1
cdr3_length: 15
cdr3_nt: TGTGCCAGCAGTGACGGGCCGAGGGGCAATCAGCCCCAGCATTTT
cdr3_aa: CASSDGPRGNQPQHF

clone_size: .
j_call: TRBJ1-3
d_call: .
v_call: TRBV11-2
cdr3_length: 15
cdr3_nt: TGTGCCAGCAGCTTAGGGGAGTGGGAAGGAAACACCATATATTTT
cdr3_aa: CASSLGEWEGNTIYF

clone_size: .
j_call: TRBJ2-7
d_call: .
v_call: TRBV6-5
cdr3_length: 11
cdr3_nt: TGTGCCAGCAGTAATAACTACGAGCAGTACTTC
cdr3_aa: CASSNNYEQYF

clone_size: .
j_call: TRBJ2-2
d_call: .
v_call: TRBV5-6
cdr3_length: 17
cdr3_nt: TGTGCCAGCAACTTGGGGGGGGGCGCCAGGAACACCGGGGAGCTGTTTTTT
cdr3_aa: CASNLGGGARNTGELFF

clone_size: .
j_call: TRBJ1-1
d_call: .
v_call: TRBV9
cdr3_length: 14
cdr3_nt: TGTGCCAGCAGCAGTGACGGGGGAAGCACTGAAGCTTTCTTT
cdr3_aa: CASSSDGGSTEAFF

clone_size: .
j_call: TRBJ2-1
d_call: TRBD2
v_call: TRBV5-1
cdr3_length: 15
cdr3_nt: TGCGCCAGCAGCTTGGTGTCGGCGGGAGAGGATGAGCAGTTCTTC
cdr3_aa: CASSLVSAGEDEQFF

clone_size: once
j_call: TRBJ2-7
d_call: .
v_call: TRBV7-9
cdr3_length: 15
cdr3_nt: TGTGCCAGCAGCAGGACAGTGCACCTCTCCTACGAGCAGTACTTC
cdr3_aa: CASSRTVHLSYEQYF

clone_size: .
j_call: TRBJ2-5
d_call: .
v_call: TRBV19
cdr3_length: 15
cdr3_nt: TGTGCCAGTAGTATTGGGGGGGCCCGAAGGGAGACCCAGTACTTC
cdr3_aa: CASSIGGARRETQYF

clone_size: .
j_call: TRBJ2-1
d_call: TRBD2
v_call: TRBV5-6
cdr3_length: 15
cdr3_nt: TGTGCCAGCAGCTTGACTACTAGCGGGAAAAATGAGCAGTTCTTC
cdr3_aa: CASSLTTSGKNEQFF

clone_size: .
j_call: TRBJ2-1
d_call: TRBD2
v_call: TRBV28
cdr3_length: 12
cdr3_nt: TGTGCCAGCAGTAGCGGGAGCAATGAGCAGTTCTTC
cdr3_aa: CASSSGSNEQFF